The clone carrying this TCR beta chain was seen more than once but under ten times. This record comes from a study of cytomegalovirus exposure and HLA in healthy donors. V lost 0 bases and J lost 5; bases outside the gene matches: 1. In germline, CDR1 is SGHNT, CDR2 YYREEE (reference sequence). The CDR3 is 13 amino acids. 60 Vbeta and 13 Jbeta primers were used in PCR. Only in-frame clones appear in the TCRdb table, and some are missing; sequencing was by immunoSEQ multiplex PCR. Among 65,000 to 95,000 clones listed, over 65% were seen once. The sequence was collected from a man aged 45-60 years in good health and CMV-seronegative. The sample comprised PBMCs. This sequence joins TRBV5-4 and TRBJ2-7; TRBD1 matches 8 bases. CDR3 sequence reads: CASSLAGGNEQYF. CDR3 in DNA: TGTGCCAGCAGCTTGGCAGGGGGCAACGAGCAGTACTTC.